This T cell receptor (beta chain) was captured in a study of T cell responses to AZD1222 COVID-19 vaccine. Findings and limits, study-wide: Reportedly, nearly half the spike-specific TCRs target unmutated variant regions. Clonal diversity may have been underestimated in mostly white British donors.

CDR3 length: 14 amino acids. Looked up from germline, CDR1 is SGHTA and CDR2 is FQGNSA. Unmatched junction bases numbered 9, after V lost 5 bases and J lost 9 bases. With regard to this clone: No antigen is known for it.

Sequencing was performed with immunoSEQ multiplex PCR; in TCRdb, only in-frame clones are kept and a portion is missing. The data contain about 92,000 clones, roughly 90% of them seen just once; the ten biggest clones take up 22%. Sequenced material: peripheral blood, taken on day 0 of AZD1222 vaccination. The rearrangement uses TRBV7-2 and TRBJ2-1; TRBD2 matches 8 bases. This receptor was identified in an adult in good health. CDR3 sequence reads: CASSPPGGGSEQFF. Written as DNA, the CDR3 is TGTGCCAGCAGCCCGCCGGGCGGGGGGAGTGAGCAGTTCTTC. Variable domain in full (rest from reference TRBV7-2 and TRBJ2-1): GAGVSQSPSNKVTEKGKDVELRCDPISGHTALYWYRQSLGQGLEFLIYFQGNSAPDKSGLPSDRFSAERTGGSVSTLTIQRTQQEDSAVYLCASSPPGGGSEQFFGPGTRLTVL.